This T cell receptor (beta chain) derives from a study of blood T cell repertoires in COVID-19. Assay used: immunoSEQ multiplex PCR; TCRdb lists only in-frame clones, some missing. The sample carries about 74,000 clones, approximately 85% recorded once. Germline V CDR1 and CDR2: SGHKS, YYEKEE (reference sequence). V shed 5 bases and J 0 bases; nucleotides not matched to a gene: 5. The CDR3 totals 18 residues. The V gene is TRBV5-5, the J gene TRBJ2-2; 15 positions match TRBD2. The clonotype comes from a man aged 70-80 years with acute or convalescent COVID-19. What was sequenced was peripheral blood. Here the CDR3 DNA reads TGTGCCAGCAGTTGGACTAGCGGGAGGGGAGCGAACACCGGGGAGCTGTTTTTT. Its translation is CASSWTSGRGANTGELFF.